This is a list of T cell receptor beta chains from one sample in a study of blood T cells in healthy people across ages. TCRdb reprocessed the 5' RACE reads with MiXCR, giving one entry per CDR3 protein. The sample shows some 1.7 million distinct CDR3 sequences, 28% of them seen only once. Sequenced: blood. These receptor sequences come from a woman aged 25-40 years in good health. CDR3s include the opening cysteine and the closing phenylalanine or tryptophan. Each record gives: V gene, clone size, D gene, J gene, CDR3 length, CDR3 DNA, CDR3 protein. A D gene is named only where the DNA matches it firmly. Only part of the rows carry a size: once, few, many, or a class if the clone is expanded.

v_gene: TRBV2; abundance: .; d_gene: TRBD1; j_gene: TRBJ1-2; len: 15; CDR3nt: TGTGCCAGCAGTGATGGGACAGGGTTAGGCTATGGCTACACCTTC; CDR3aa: CASSDGTGLGYGYTF
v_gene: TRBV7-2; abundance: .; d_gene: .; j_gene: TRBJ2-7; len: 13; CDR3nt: TGTGCCAGCAGCTCCGGGTGGGGAGGCGAGCAGTACTTC; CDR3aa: CASSSGWGGEQYF
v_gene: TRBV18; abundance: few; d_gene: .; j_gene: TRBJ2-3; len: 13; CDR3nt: TGTGCCAGCTCACCAATGAGCACAGATACGCAGTATTTT; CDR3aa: CASSPMSTDTQYF
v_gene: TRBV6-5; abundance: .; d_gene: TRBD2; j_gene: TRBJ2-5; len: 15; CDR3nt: TGTGCCAGCAGTCCACAGCGGGGGGGCCGGGGGACCCAGTACTTC; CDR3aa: CASSPQRGGRGTQYF
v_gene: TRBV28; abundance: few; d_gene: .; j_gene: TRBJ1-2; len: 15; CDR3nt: TGTGCCAGCAGTTTAAGTTTAGGGGGAGCGGATGGCTACACCTTC; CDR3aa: CASSLSLGGADGYTF
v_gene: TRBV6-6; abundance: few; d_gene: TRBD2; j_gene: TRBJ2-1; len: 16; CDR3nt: TGTGCCAGCAGTTACGTAACTAGCGGGGGGAACAATGAGCAGTTCTTC; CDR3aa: CASSYVTSGGNNEQFF
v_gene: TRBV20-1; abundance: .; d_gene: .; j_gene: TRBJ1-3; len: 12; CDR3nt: TGCAGTGCTAGCGGCGATGGAAACACCATATATTTT; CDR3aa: CSASGDGNTIYF
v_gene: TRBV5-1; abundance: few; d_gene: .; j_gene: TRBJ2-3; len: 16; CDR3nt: TGCGCCAGCAGCTTCCGTGGACTAAGTAGCACAGATACGCAGTATTTT; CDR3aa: CASSFRGLSSTDTQYF
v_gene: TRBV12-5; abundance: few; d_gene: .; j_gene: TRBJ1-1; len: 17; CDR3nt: TGTGCTAGTGGTGACCAGGACACCCTGGCTATGAACACTGAAGCTTTCTTT; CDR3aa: CASGDQDTLAMNTEAFF
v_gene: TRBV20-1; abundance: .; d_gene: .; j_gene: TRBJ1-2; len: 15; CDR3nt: TGCAGTGCTAGAGATGGAGGGGGTTTATACTATGGCTACACCTTC; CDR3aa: CSARDGGGLYYGYTF
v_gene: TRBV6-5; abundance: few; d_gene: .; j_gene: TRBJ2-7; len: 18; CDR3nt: TGTGCCAGCAGTTACATGCCAGGCTGGACAGATTCGGGCTACGAGCAGTACTTC; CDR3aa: CASSYMPGWTDSGYEQYF
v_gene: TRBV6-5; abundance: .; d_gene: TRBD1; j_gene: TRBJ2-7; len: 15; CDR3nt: TGTGCCAGCAGTTACTTCGGGGACAGGGCCTACGAGCAGTACTTC; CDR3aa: CASSYFGDRAYEQYF
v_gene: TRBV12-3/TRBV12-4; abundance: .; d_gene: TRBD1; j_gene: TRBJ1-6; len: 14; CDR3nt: TGTGCCAGCAGTCGACAGGGAACTAATTCACCCCTCCACTTT; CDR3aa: CASSRQGTNSPLHF
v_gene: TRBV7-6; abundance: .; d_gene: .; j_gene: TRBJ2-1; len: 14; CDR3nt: TGTGCCAGCAGCTTATTTACAGGGAACAATGAGCAGTTCTTC; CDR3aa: CASSLFTGNNEQFF
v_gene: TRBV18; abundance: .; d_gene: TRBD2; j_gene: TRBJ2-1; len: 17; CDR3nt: TGTGCCAGCTCACGCGGGGGTGTAGCGGGAGTCTCCAATGAGCAGTTCTTC; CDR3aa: CASSRGGVAGVSNEQFF
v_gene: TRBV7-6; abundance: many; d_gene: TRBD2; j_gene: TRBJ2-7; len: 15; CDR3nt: TGTGCCAGCAGCCCCCGACTAGCGGGGATCTACGAGCAGTACTTC; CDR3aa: CASSPRLAGIYEQYF
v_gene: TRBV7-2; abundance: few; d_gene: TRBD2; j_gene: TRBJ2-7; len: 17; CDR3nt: TGTGCCAGCAGCCCAGGACTAGCGGGGGGCTGGGGGAACGAGCAGTACTTC; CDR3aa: CASSPGLAGGWGNEQYF
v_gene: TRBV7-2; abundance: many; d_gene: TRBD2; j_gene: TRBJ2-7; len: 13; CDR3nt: TGTGCCAGGCGGGGGACGGACTCCTACGAGCAGTACTTC; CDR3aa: CARRGTDSYEQYF
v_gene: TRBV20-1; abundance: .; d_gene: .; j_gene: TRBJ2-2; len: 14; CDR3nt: TGCAGTGCTAGAGTCCTAGCGCCCACCGGGGAGCTGTTTTTT; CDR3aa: CSARVLAPTGELFF
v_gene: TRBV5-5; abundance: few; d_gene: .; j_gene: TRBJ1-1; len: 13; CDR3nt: TGTGCCAGCAGTCCGAGGGAGGCCACTGAAGCTTTCTTT; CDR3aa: CASSPREATEAFF
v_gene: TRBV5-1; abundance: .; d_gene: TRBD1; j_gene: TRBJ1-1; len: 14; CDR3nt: TGCGCCAGCAGCTCGGACAGGGGGCTATCTGAAGCTTTCTTT; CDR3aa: CASSSDRGLSEAFF
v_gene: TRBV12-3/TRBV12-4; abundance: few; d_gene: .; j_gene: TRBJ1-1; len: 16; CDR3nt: TGTGCCAGCAGTCCCTCTTGGGGGGAGATTAATAAGAGAGCTTTCTTT; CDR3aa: CASSPSWGEINKRAFF
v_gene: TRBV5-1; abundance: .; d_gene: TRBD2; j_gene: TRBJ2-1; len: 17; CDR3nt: TGCGCCAGCAGCTGGACTAGCGGGGGGTCGACAGGCAATGAGCAGTTCTTC; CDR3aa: CASSWTSGGSTGNEQFF
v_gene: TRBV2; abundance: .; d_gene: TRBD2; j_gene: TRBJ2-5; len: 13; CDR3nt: TGTGCCAGCGGAGCGGGAGGGGTCGAGACCCAGTACTTC; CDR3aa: CASGAGGVETQYF
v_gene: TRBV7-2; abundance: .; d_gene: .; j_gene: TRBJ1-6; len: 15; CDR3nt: TGTGCCAGCAGCTTAGGGACACGCGATAATTCACCCCTCCACTTT; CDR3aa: CASSLGTRDNSPLHF
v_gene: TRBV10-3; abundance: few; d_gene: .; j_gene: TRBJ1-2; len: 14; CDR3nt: TGTGCCATCAGTCTAGAACAGGGTCACTATGGCTACACCTTC; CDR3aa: CAISLEQGHYGYTF
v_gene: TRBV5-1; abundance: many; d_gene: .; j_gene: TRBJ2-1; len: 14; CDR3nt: TGCGCCAGCAGCTGGGGAGCTGGTAGCGATGAGCAGTTCTTC; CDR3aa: CASSWGAGSDEQFF
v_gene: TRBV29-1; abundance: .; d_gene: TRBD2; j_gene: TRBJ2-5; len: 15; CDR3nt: TGCGGCGTCGAACCGGGGACTAGCGGGGCAGAGACCCAGTACTTC; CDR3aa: CGVEPGTSGAETQYF
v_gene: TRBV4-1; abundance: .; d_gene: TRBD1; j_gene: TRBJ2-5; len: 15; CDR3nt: TGCGCCAGCAGCCCAATGCCGACAGGGGTGGATGAGCAGTACTTC; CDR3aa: CASSPMPTGVDEQYF
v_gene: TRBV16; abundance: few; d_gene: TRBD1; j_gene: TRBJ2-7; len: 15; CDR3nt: TGTGCCAGCAGCCAAGTAACAGGGGTCTCCTACGAGCAGTACTTC; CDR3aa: CASSQVTGVSYEQYF
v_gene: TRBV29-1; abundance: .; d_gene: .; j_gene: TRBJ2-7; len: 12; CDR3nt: TGCAGCGTTGAGAACAGCTACTACGAGCAGTACTTC; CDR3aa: CSVENSYYEQYF
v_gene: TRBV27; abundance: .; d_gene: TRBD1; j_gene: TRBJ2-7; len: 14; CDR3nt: TGTGCCAGCAGTTCGGACAGGGAAGGCCACGAGCAGTACTTC; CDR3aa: CASSSDREGHEQYF
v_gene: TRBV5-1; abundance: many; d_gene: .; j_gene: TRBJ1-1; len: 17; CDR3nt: TGCGCCAGCAGCTTGGTTCGGGTTAGCGGGAAGGGCACTGAAGCTTTCTTT; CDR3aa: CASSLVRVSGKGTEAFF